The 23 T cell receptor beta chains below come from one sample, sequenced in a study of tumor-infiltrating lymphocytes in primary liver carcinoma. Total RNA amounting to 500 ng was the source from which TCR beta cDNA was made with a constant-region primer. Three-round nested multiplex PCR performed with slightly modified ARM-PCR produced the TCR beta libraries. Researchers ran the first two PCR rounds for ten to eleven cycles each with TRBV1-TRBV30 forward primers and a C-beta reverse primer. Via MiXCR, TCRdb re-called the multiplex PCR reads, giving one row per CDR3 protein. The data show about 120,000 distinct CDR3 sequences, with around 62% seen just once and around 8.5% held by the top ten. Total RNA and DNA came together from about 19-30 mg of bulk tissue without cell sorting. The sample was liver tumor tissue from sampling region 1. Subset in this sample: tumor region T1, superior pole. Receptors were obtained from an older woman with primary liver carcinoma and hepatitis B virus infection.

Comments on this clonotype: An end of the junction does not agree with germline; a read error may underlie this. J is TRBJ2-7 and V is TRBV11-2, with 7 bases fitting TRBD2. This CDR3 has 17 amino acids. Germline V gene lookup returns CDR1 SGHAT and CDR2 FQNNGV. The CDR3: CASGLGRDAGARHEQYF. CDR3 nucleotides: TGTGCCAGCGGCTTAGGGAGGGACGCGGGAGCTCGGCACGAGCAGTACTTC.

In regard to this clonotype: This may be a read error: a much more frequent sequence differs by one nucleotide. The chain links TRBV5-4 to TRBJ2-7; TRBD1 matches at 9 bases. Trimming removed 2 bases from V and 5 bases from J; junction bases left unmatched: 11. CDR3 size: 16 residues. From germline, CDR1 is SGHNT and CDR2 YYREEE (reference sequence). CDR3 sequence: CASSLPWTGVSNEQYF. CDR3 DNA: TGTGCCAGCAGCTTACCCTGGACAGGGGTAAGCAACGAGCAGTACTTC.

Remarks on this clonotype: One base away lies a much larger clone, so this may be a sequencing read error. The chain employs TRBV6-1 and TRBJ1-1; D may be TRBD1 (5 bases). V was shortened by 4 bases and J by 7 bases, with 10 bases between the two germline ends. Looked up from germline, CDR1 is MNHNS and CDR2 is SASEGT. The CDR3 runs 12 residues. The CDR3: CASSAGPIEAFF. The DNA of the CDR3 is TGTGCCAGCAGTGCGGGGCCCATTGAAGCTTTCTTT.

This clonotype was recorded at least ten times. The V and J genes are TRBV29-1 and TRBJ2-5; D uncertain. Germline-derived CDR1 and CDR2 are SQVTM and ANQGSEA. Trimming left V 3 bases short and J 4 bases short, with 3 bases between. The CDR3 totals 10 residues. CDR3 protein: CSVESETQYF. CDR3 in DNA: TGCAGCGTTGAGTCAGAGACCCAGTACTTC.

Remarks on this clonotype: A much larger clone lies a single base off, so this may be a read error. The V call is TRBV5-1, the J call TRBJ2-6; D gene ambiguous. CDR3 length: 14 residues. CDR1 SGHRS and CDR2 YFSETQ come from the germline V gene. The CDR3 bases are TGCGCCAGCAGCCGGATCTCTGGGTCCAACGTCCTGACTTTC. Amino acids: CASSRISGSNVLTF.

The chain employs TRBV11-2 and TRBJ2-7, with a weak D call TRBD2 (5 bases). The V and J ends lost 2 bases and 0 bases respectively, with 17 bases between them. From germline, CDR1 is SGHAT and CDR2 FQNNGV. The length of the CDR3 is 17 residues. The CDR3 is CASSLTRGYKGSYEQYF. CDR3 nucleotide sequence: TGTGCCAGCAGCTTAACTAGAGGGTATAAAGGCTCCTACGAGCAGTACTTC. Complete variable domain (other parts from reference TRBV11-2 and TRBJ2-7): EAGVAQSPRYKIIEKRQSVAFWCNPISGHATLYWYQQILGQGPKLLIQFQNNGVVDDSQLPKDRFSAERLKGVDSTLKIQPAKLEDSAVYLCASSLTRGYKGSYEQYFGPGTRLTVT.

The V call is TRBV20-1, the J call TRBJ2-7; possibly TRBD2 for D (5 bases). This CDR3 contains 13 residues. The germline V gene has CDR1 DFQATT and CDR2 SNEGSKA (reference sequence). V lost 1 base to trimming and J lost 2 bases, with 9 bases between them. The CDR3 loop is CSARGSGAYEQYF. The CDR3 region has the DNA TGCAGTGCTAGAGGGTCCGGGGCCTACGAGCAGTACTTC.

The chain is built from TRBV11-2 and TRBJ2-7; weak D call: TRBD1 (5 bases). In germline, CDR1 is SGHAT, CDR2 FQNNGV. Trimming took off 4 bases at V and 0 bases at J, with 19 bases between the two ends. This CDR3 is 17 amino acids long. The CDR3 region has the DNA TGTGCCAGCAGCTCATACTGCAGACAGATCAACTCCTACGAGCAGTACTTC. Translation gives CASSSYCRQINSYEQYF.

As to this clonotype: The junction shows a germline mismatch at one end, possibly a read error. The chain carries TRBV11-2 and TRBJ2-7; TRBD1 agrees at 8 bases. The CDR3 totals 14 residues. The germline V gene encodes CDR1 SGHAT and CDR2 FQNNGV. CDR3 loop: CASSPLDRVYEQYF. As DNA, the CDR3 is TGTGCCAGCAGCCCCTTGGACAGGGTCTACGAGCAGTACTTT.

As concerns this clonotype: Possible read error: a much larger clone is one base away. This chain links TRBV29-1 with TRBJ1-2, with 9 bases lining up with TRBD1. CDR1 and CDR2 (germline): SQVTM, ANQGSEA. The CDR3 is made up of 12 amino acids. This CDR3 reads CSVYTGGYGFTF. The CDR3 DNA sequence: TGCAGCGTTTATACAGGGGGCTATGGCTTCACCTTC.

Ten or more counts support this clonotype. The chain links TRBV12-3 or TRBV12-4 to TRBJ1-2, with 8 bases fitting TRBD1. The CDR3 spans 13 residues. The V gene end was trimmed by 4 bases and the J gene end by 8 bases; junction bases not matched to a gene: 6. CDR3 DNA sequence: TGTGCCAGCAGTTACGGACAGGGAGGAGGCTACACCTTC. Amino acids: CASSYGQGGGYTF.

J is TRBJ2-3 and V is TRBV7-3; 7 bases agree with TRBD1. The CDR3 is 14 amino acids. The junction had 1 base not matched to a gene; V was cut back by 2 bases and J by 2 bases. Germline V gene sequence: CDR1 SGHTA, CDR2 FQGTGA. The CDR3 sequence is CASSLGQDTDTQYF. The DNA for the CDR3 is TGTGCCAGCAGCTTAGGACAGGACACAGATACGCAGTATTTT.

Details on this clonotype: Likely a read error: the CDR3 ends without its conserved phenylalanine or tryptophan. J is TRBJ2-2 and V is TRBV11-2; a possible D gene is TRBD2 (5 bases). Germline loops: CDR1 SGHAT, CDR2 FQNNGV. The CDR3 length is 13 residues. The CDR3 sequence: CASSSLITGKLFL. The CDR3 DNA reads as TGTGCCAGTAGCTCGCTAATCACCGGGAAGCTGTTTCTT.

This clonotype is a singleton in its sample. With a much larger clone just one base away, this may be a read error. This chain links TRBV13 with TRBJ1-5; the D gene is possibly TRBD1 (6 bases). Germline V lookup: CDR1 PRHDT, CDR2 FYEKMQ (reference sequence). CDR3 size: 14 residues. V shed 5 bases and J shed 7 bases, with 15 bases lying between them. The CDR3 DNA is TGTGCCAGCAGCCTACAGGGTCCGAGGCAGCCCCAGCATTTT. Its translation is CASSLQGPRQPQHF.

The V call is TRBV30, the J call TRBJ2-3; D remains unclear. The CDR3 has 11 amino acids. V was trimmed by 4 bases and J by 8 bases, leaving 10 bases between them. The V gene's germline CDR1 is GTSNPN and CDR2 SVGIG (reference sequence). The CDR3 region has the DNA TGTGCCTGGAACACGGCACTTACGCAGTATTTT. This gives the protein CAWNTALTQYF.

A remark on this clonotype: It may be a read error: a sequence one base away is much more abundant. This rearrangement joins TRBV6-1 to TRBJ2-5, with D perhaps TRBD1 or TRBD2 (5 bases each). The CDR3 is 14 residues long. Germline CDR1 reads MNHNS; CDR2 reads SASEGT. The CDR3 loop reads CAGSEGTLQETQYF. The CDR3 bases are TGTGCCGGCAGTGAGGGGACGCTGCAAGAGACCCAGTACTTC.

The V call is TRBV12-3 or TRBV12-4, the J call TRBJ1-2; D is ambiguous. Trimming left V 3 bases short and J 2 bases short, with 19 bases between. The CDR3 extends over 17 amino acids. The CDR3 loop is CASSFSQASALNYGYTF. The CDR3 nucleotides read TGTGCCAGCAGTTTTAGTCAGGCGTCGGCACTGAACTATGGCTACACCTTC.

The rearrangement links TRBV6-1 to TRBJ1-6; weak D call: TRBD1 (5 bases). Germline CDR1 reads MNHNS; CDR2 reads SASEGT. The V end was cut by 7 bases, the J end by 0 bases, with 16 bases between. CDR3 length: 17 amino acids. This CDR3 reads CASNLALDSSYNSPLHF. The CDR3 bases are TGTGCCAGCAACCTAGCCCTAGACAGCTCCTATAATTCACCCCTCCACTTT.

The J gene is TRBJ2-2, the V gene TRBV7-9; D gene unclear. The germline gives CDR1 SEHNR, CDR2 FQNEAQ (reference sequence). Trimming left V 6 bases short and J 1 base short, with 6 bases between. This CDR3 spans 13 amino acids. DNA of the CDR3: TGTGCCAGCAGTCAGCAGAACACCGGGGAGCTGTTTTTT. This gives the protein CASSQQNTGELFF.

The V call is TRBV6-5, the J call TRBJ2-7; D is possibly TRBD1 (5 bases). Trimming took off 6 bases at V and 7 bases at J, with 19 bases between the two ends. This CDR3 is built from 14 residues. CDR1 is MNHEY and CDR2 is SVGAGI in the germline V gene. The DNA for the CDR3 is TGTGCCAGCAGCCGGTTAGGGGCGCCGCGGGAGCAGTACTTC. This encodes CASSRLGAPREQYF.

This CDR3 reads CASSLYPSGTYNEQFF. The CDR3 DNA follows: TGCGCCAGCAGTTTGTATCCTAGCGGGACTTACAATGAGCAGTTCTTC. This sequence joins TRBV5-1 and TRBJ2-1; 9 bases align to TRBD2. The ends lost 5 bases at V and 4 bases at J; junction bases unmatched: 10. The CDR3 is 16 residues long. The germline V gene has CDR1 SGHRS and CDR2 YFSETQ.

About this clonotype itself: This could be a read error, since a much larger clone is one nucleotide away. The CDR3 loop reads CASSPAPGLADQESQYF. Written as DNA, the CDR3 is TGTGCCAGCAGCCCCGCCCCCGGACTAGCGGACCAAGAGAGCCAGTACTTC. The rearrangement uses TRBV12-3 or TRBV12-4 and TRBJ2-5; 10 nucleotides align to TRBD2. The CDR3 spans 17 residues.

On this clonotype itself: A single base separates this from a much larger clone, so it may be a read error. The rearrangement links TRBV10-2 to TRBJ1-1; no firm D call. V dropped 7 bases and J dropped 4 bases, with 16 bases sitting between them. From germline, CDR1 is WSHSY and CDR2 SAAADI. The CDR3 extends over 14 amino acids. The CDR3 loop is CASNQDRVITEAFF. The CDR3 DNA reads as TGCGCCAGCAACCAAGATCGGGTGATCACTGAAGCTTTCTTT.